The 27 T cell receptor beta chains below all came from one sample that was sequenced in a study of T cells expressing NK-cell markers. TCRdb reprocessed the 5' RACE reads and stores each CDR3 protein as one record, lacking DNA. This sample's table reports fewer than 40,000 distinct CDR3 sequences. The sample taken for sequencing was blood T cells: a sorted CD56 or NKG2C T cell subset, CD4+ or CD8+ T cells, or bulk PBMC T cells (not recorded which). The receptors come from a woman between 18 and 70 years old in good health.

The chain links TRBV20-1 to TRBJ2-3; TCRdb's D call, TRBD1, is unchecked because there is no DNA. Germline V gene lookup returns CDR1 DFQATT and CDR2 SNEGSKA (reference sequence). The CDR3 has 16 amino acids. The CDR3 sequence: CSAREPGTPFTDTQYF.

The chain uses TRBV5-1 and TRBJ2-1; without DNA, the TCRdb call of TRBD2 cannot be checked. In germline, CDR1 is SGHRS, CDR2 YFSETQ. The CDR3 totals 12 residues. The CDR3 sequence is CASREEVREQFF.

The chain recombines TRBV9 with TRBJ2-6. The CDR3 length is 13 residues. Germline assignment: CDR1 SGDLS and CDR2 YYNGEE. The CDR3 protein is CASSVAGANVLTF.

V gene TRBV6-1 combines with J gene TRBJ2-7; TCRdb's assignment of TRBD1 cannot be checked, as there is no DNA. Germline loops: CDR1 MNHNS, CDR2 SASEGT. The CDR3 is 15 amino acids. This chain's CDR3 is CASRGQGESSYEQYF.

The chain combines TRBV13 with TRBJ2-7. CDR3 length equals 16 residues. Germline V gene sequence: CDR1 PRHDT, CDR2 FYEKMQ (reference sequence). The CDR3 region is CASSLGQSGRAHEQYF.

This chain's CDR3 is CASSPGATNEKLFF. The chain is built from TRBV25-1 and TRBJ1-4; the D gene TCRdb calls, TRBD1, cannot be checked with no DNA. CDR3 length: 14 amino acids. Germline V gene sequence: CDR1 MGHDK, CDR2 SYGVNS.

This chain uses TRBV7-2 with TRBJ2-3; the D call of TRBD2 rests on TCRdb alone, since no DNA is present to check it. This CDR3 contains 17 residues. CDR1 is SGHTA, CDR2 FQGNSA, per germline. The CDR3 protein is CASSLASGGGSTDTQYF.

This chain uses TRBV7-6 with TRBJ1-1; TCRdb outputs TRBD1, but without DNA this stays unchecked. This CDR3 spans 15 amino acids. Germline-derived CDR1 and CDR2 are SGHVS and FNYEAQ. CDR3 loop: CASSSQDRGNTEAFF.

The chain carries TRBV3-1 and TRBJ2-3; lacking DNA, the TRBD2 call made by TCRdb goes unchecked. This CDR3 has 16 residues. Germline V gene sequence: CDR1 LGHDT, CDR2 YNNKEL (reference sequence). The CDR3 loop is CASSQDSGGASDTQYF.

The chain carries TRBV20-1 and TRBJ2-4; with no DNA, the TCRdb D assignment of TRBD1 cannot be verified. The CDR3 has 15 amino acids. Germline assignment: CDR1 DFQATT and CDR2 SNEGSKA (reference sequence). CDR3 amino acids: CSANAHRDGKNIQYF.

The rearrangement joins TRBV10-3 to TRBJ1-1. The CDR3 extends over 15 amino acids. Germline CDR1 and CDR2: ENHRY and SYGVKD. CDR3 loop: CAISGRVEPHTEAFF.

V gene TRBV7-7 combines with J gene TRBJ2-1. This CDR3 spans 15 amino acids. Germline-derived CDR1 and CDR2 are SSHAT and FNYEAQ (reference sequence). The CDR3 loop reads CASSLGDISYNEQFF.

The rearrangement joins TRBV29-1 to TRBJ2-7; TCRdb outputs TRBD2, but without DNA this stays unchecked. Germline CDR1 SQVTM, CDR2 ANQGSEA. The CDR3 has 15 residues. CDR3 sequence: CSVENTGGLSNEQYF.

V is TRBV20-1 and J is TRBJ2-3; TCRdb's D gene call, TRBD2, goes unchecked for lack of DNA. The length of the CDR3 is 14 residues. Germline CDR1 DFQATT, CDR2 SNEGSKA (reference sequence). This chain's CDR3 is CSVATSGRTDTQYF.

J is TRBJ2-5 and V is TRBV20-1; the D call of TRBD1 rests on TCRdb alone, since no DNA is present to check it. Germline CDR1 reads DFQATT; CDR2 reads SNEGSKA (reference sequence). The CDR3 covers 13 residues. CDR3 region: CSARAAGEETQYF.

J is TRBJ2-7 and V is TRBV4-1; absent DNA, TCRdb's TRBD1 call cannot be checked. The CDR3 loop spans 15 amino acids. CDR1 is MGHRA and CDR2 is YSYEKL in the germline V gene. The CDR3 spells CASSPVRGSSYEQYF.

CDR3 loop: CSARDGKESYEQYF. V usage is TRBV20-1 and J usage is TRBJ2-7. The CDR3 runs to 14 residues. CDR1 and CDR2 (germline): DFQATT, SNEGSKA (reference sequence).

This sequence joins TRBV2 and TRBJ2-7. In germline, CDR1 is SNHLY, CDR2 FYNNEI. The CDR3 has 14 residues. Here the CDR3 reads CASSEGEEVYEQYF.

This chain connects TRBV9 to TRBJ2-3; lacking DNA, the TRBD1 call made by TCRdb goes unchecked. The CDR3 is 18 residues long. CDR1 and CDR2 (germline): SGDLS, YYNGEE. The CDR3 loop is CASSVESLGGTYTDTQYF.

V is TRBV4-1 and J is TRBJ2-1; the TCRdb D gene call, TRBD2, has no DNA to confirm it. CDR1 MGHRA and CDR2 YSYEKL come from the germline V gene. This CDR3 is built from 19 residues. The CDR3 protein is CASSHGTSGNDHGLYEQFF.

The J gene is TRBJ2-2, the V gene TRBV4-1; without DNA, the TCRdb call of TRBD1 cannot be checked. The CDR3 length is 14 residues. Germline V gene data show CDR1 as MGHRA and CDR2 as YSYEKL. The CDR3 loop reads CASSDRGDTGELFF.

This chain uses TRBV6-5 with TRBJ1-2; with no DNA, the TCRdb D assignment of TRBD1 cannot be verified. CDR1 is MNHEY, CDR2 SVGAGI, per germline. This CDR3 contains 16 residues. The chain's CDR3 is CASRPGTGGAWYGYTF.

The chain links TRBV12-3 or TRBV12-4 to TRBJ2-1; the D gene TCRdb calls, TRBD2, cannot be checked with no DNA. This CDR3 has 15 residues. CDR3 sequence reads: CASSLGLAGVNEQFF.

The rearrangement uses TRBV21-1 and TRBJ2-7; TCRdb picks TRBD1, but there is no DNA to check that call. TRBV21-1 represents a pseudogene. This CDR3 has 17 residues. The CDR3 spells CASSSGFLPLIPYEQYF.

The chain joins TRBV27 to TRBJ2-5; the D call of TRBD2 rests on TCRdb alone, since no DNA is present to check it. Germline V CDR1 and CDR2: MNHEY, SMNVEV (reference sequence). The length of the CDR3 is 14 residues. CDR3 sequence: CASSFMGPRETQYF.

V usage is TRBV27 and J usage is TRBJ1-2; TCRdb designates TRBD1, a call that cannot be tested without DNA. CDR1 is MNHEY and CDR2 is SMNVEV in the germline V gene (reference sequence). The CDR3 runs 16 residues. The CDR3: CASSLSGDRDNYGYTF.

This clonotype ranks as medium-sized in terms of frequency. This chain uses TRBV12-3 or TRBV12-4 with TRBJ2-2; lacking DNA, the TRBD2 call made by TCRdb goes unchecked. This CDR3 has 15 residues. The CDR3 reads CASSTAGANTGELFF.